This T cell receptor (beta chain) derives from a study of blood T cell repertoires in COVID-19 (dated by TCRdb to about 2020). Study-level background: The collaborator samples originated in the United States, Italy and Spain and spanned the acute and convalescent phases of COVID-19. The material from the prospective study consisted of cDNA or gDNA derived from T cells, B-cell-depleted T cells, or PBMCs. HLA class I and class II types, where available, came from metadata supplied by the sample provider rather than from assay-based typing. A freely available public database, intended as a resource for researchers studying the immune response to SARS-CoV-2, is where the repertoires were released. The samples were drawn from two sources: the first 160 participants of the ongoing ImmuneRACE study, and over 1,000 subjects contributed by 6 global collaborators. The dataset comprised deeply sampled blood TCRbeta repertoires from subjects exposed to, actively infected with, or recovered from COVID-19. Nearly every sample came with metadata listing a de-identified subject ID, COVID-19 status, age in years and sex.

Whole blood was collected in K2EDTA tubes by collaborating institutions according to the institutions' own protocols. Collaborator samples were shipped for TCRbeta analysis as frozen whole blood, isolated PBMCs, or DNA extracted from either sample type. From the germline V gene, CDR1 is SNHLY and CDR2 is FYNNEI. The CDR3 runs 13 amino acids, cysteine and phenylalanine included. CDR3 DNA only is kept here, 39 bases in frame from base 1. The junction carries 12 bases between V and J, which are trimmed by 5 bases and 5 bases respectively. TCRbeta CDR3 regions were amplified from genomic DNA using the immunoSEQ Assay, a bias-controlled multiplex PCR. The authors' pipeline ran thus. Within the assay, amplification of reference gene primers was used to estimate how many nucleated cells each sample contained. To quantify the absolute abundance of each unique TCRbeta CDR3 rearrangement, sequence reads were collapsed and filtered. For each sample, productive Simpson clonality was calculated as the square root of Simpson's diversity index over productive rearrangements. TCRdb mirrors the immuneACCESS table, restricted to in-frame sequences. Some clones are absent from its copies; in checked studies, under half trace to an unresolved V gene, and the reason for the others is unknown. That table gives V, J and clone size, and the DNA gave D and trimming. Counted in this sample were tens of thousands of clones; 93% of them appeared once. Less than 5.5% of the sample is in the top ten clones.

Overall study results and their limits: The quantity of clinical and demographic metadata differed by source and by participant and was supplied without curation.

As regards this clone: Its antigen is not yet known. One base away there is no much larger clone; base qualities are not given.

This TCR derives from a human donor in a cohort sampled during active COVID-19. The rearrangement joined TRBV2 to TRBJ1-1; possibly the D gene is TRBD1, per 6 matching bases. Input material: peripheral blood. The CDR3 amino acid sequence is: CASSFGGQTEAFF. The nucleotides are TGTGCCAGCAGTTTTGGGGGCCAAACTGAAGCTTTCTTT.